Presented here are 20 T cell receptor beta chains from one specimen sequenced in a study of regulatory T cells in long-lasting Graves disease. The time point is: newly diagnosed GD, antithyroid drugs for less than 3 months. The TCR library used RNA extracted from PBMCs. The TCR beta library used iRepertoire HTBI primers with Arm-PCR amplification of CDR3. TCRdb used MiXCR to reprocess the multiplex PCR reads, holding one entry per CDR3 protein. Of 450,000 to 600,000 distinct CDR3 sequences listed, around 15% are singletons. These same records also appear under a second study, on T cells in Graves' hyperthyroidism and ophthalmopathy.

The sample here was peripheral blood mononuclear cells (PBMCs), taken at new diagnosis, from a patient treated with antithyroid drugs. These receptors all come from a man aged 35-49 years with Graves disease.

The rearrangement joins TRBV4-1 to TRBJ2-7; TRBD2 matches 9 bases. Per the germline V gene, CDR1 is MGHRA and CDR2 is YSYEKL. The CDR3 has 14 amino acids. Germline trimming cut 1 base from V and 6 bases from J; bases unmatched to any gene: 4. The CDR3 loop reads CASSQVIAGAEQYF. In DNA form, the CDR3 reads TGCGCCAGCAGCCAAGTGATAGCGGGAGCCGAGCAGTACTTC.

This clonotype occurred many times. The chain carries TRBV28 and TRBJ2-3; D remains unclear. Trimming left V 3 bases short and J 4 bases short, with 8 bases between. CDR3 length: 13 amino acids. CDR1 is MDHEN, CDR2 SYDVKM, per germline. This CDR3 reads CASSFGEADTQYF. Written as DNA, the CDR3 is TGTGCCAGCAGTTTCGGAGAAGCAGATACGCAGTATTTT. The full variable domain, rest sourced from reference TRBV28 and TRBJ2-3, is DVKVTQSSRYLVKRTGEKVFLECVQDMDHENMFWYRQDPGLGLRLIYFSYDVKMKEKGDIPEGYSVSREKKERFSLILESASTNQTSMYLCASSFGEADTQYFGPGTRLTVL.

In this sample, this clonotype turned up many times. The V gene is TRBV6-2 or TRBV6-3, the J gene TRBJ2-7; D remains ambiguous. Trimming removed 0 bases at V and 2 bases at J, with 8 bases between. CDR1 and CDR2 (germline): MNHEY, SVGEGT. The CDR3 is 14 amino acids. The CDR3 loop reads CASSYSGAPYEQYF. The CDR3 nucleotides read TGTGCCAGCAGTTACTCGGGCGCCCCCTACGAGCAGTACTTC.

This clonotype was seen many times. The rearrangement uses TRBV20-1 and TRBJ2-7; 9 nucleotides line up with TRBD2. Looked up from germline, CDR1 is DFQATT and CDR2 is SNEGSKA (reference sequence). The ends lost 2 bases at V and 0 bases at J; junction bases unmatched: 23. The CDR3 is 21 residues long. CDR3 nucleotides: TGCAGTGCTAGACACCCCGACCCCCTACGCGGGAGGGCCTATAGCTCCTACGAGCAGTACTTC. Translating gives CSARHPDPLRGRAYSSYEQYF.

There are a few counts of this clonotype. This chain's CDR3 is CSARWLAGGNNEQFF. CDR3 bases: TGCAGTGCTAGATGGCTAGCGGGAGGGAACAATGAGCAGTTCTTC. The gene calls are TRBV20-1 and TRBJ2-1; TRBD2 aligns across 12 bases. This CDR3 has 15 amino acids. Germline lookup yields CDR1 DFQATT and CDR2 SNEGSKA (reference sequence). V was clipped by 2 bases and J by 5 bases; unmatched bases: 4.

This clonotype showed up many times. At one of its ends the junction is not consistent with the germline gene, which may arise from a read error. The chain recombines TRBV12-5 with TRBJ2-1, with D tentatively TRBD2 (5 bases). The V gene's germline CDR1 is LGHNT and CDR2 FRNRAP. The CDR3 runs to 15 residues. This CDR3 reads CASGLGAGIHNEQFF. Here the CDR3 DNA reads TGTGCTAGTGGGTTGGGCGCGGGTATCCACAATGAGCAGTTCTTC.

This clonotype was observed a handful of times. This chain joins TRBV20-1 and TRBJ2-5, with 7 bases fitting TRBD1. CDR3 length equals 15 residues. Per germline, CDR1 DFQATT and CDR2 SNEGSKA (reference sequence). Germline trimming cut 5 bases from V and 0 bases from J; bases unmatched to any gene: 9. Here the CDR3 reads CSASPFTGDQETQYF. The DNA of the CDR3 is TGCAGTGCTTCCCCCTTTACAGGGGACCAAGAGACCCAGTACTTC.

This clonotype was detected a few times. V gene TRBV5-6 combines with J gene TRBJ2-1; 9 nucleotides line up with TRBD2. The CDR3 has 12 residues. The germline V gene has CDR1 SGHDT and CDR2 YYEEEE. Losses at the gene ends were 3 bases for V and 15 bases for J; bases not matched to a gene: 7. CDR3 in DNA: TGTGCCAGCAGCTACGAGCGGGAGGCTTCGTTCTTC. It specifies CASSYEREASFF. Variable domain in full (rest from reference TRBV5-6 and TRBJ2-1): DAGVTQSPTHLIKTRGQQVTLRCSPKSGHDTVSWYQQALGQGPQFIFQYYEEEERQRGNFPDRFSGHQFPNYSSELNVNALLLGDSALYLCASSYEREASFFGPGTRLTVL.

In this sample, this clonotype turned up many times. This rearrangement joins TRBV30 to TRBJ2-7; D is possibly TRBD2 (6 bases). The CDR3 consists of 12 residues. Trimming pared 0 bases from V and 8 bases from J, leaving 11 bases between. Germline loops: CDR1 GTSNPN, CDR2 SVGIG (reference sequence). As DNA, the CDR3 is TGTGCCTGGAGTGTCGGAGGGTTTCAGCAGTACTTC. This translates into CAWSVGGFQQYF.

This clonotype came up many times. The V call is TRBV7-9, the J call TRBJ1-2; D not resolved. The CDR3 is made up of 12 amino acids. From germline, CDR1 is SEHNR and CDR2 FQNEAQ (reference sequence). With 6 bases removed from V and 4 bases from J, the gap between germline ends came to 9 bases. The CDR3 DNA reads as TGTGCCAGCAGGAACGCAGTCTATGGCTACACCTTC. This gives the protein CASRNAVYGYTF. The complete variable domain, with remaining parts taken from reference TRBV7-9 and TRBJ1-2, reads DTGVSQNPRHKITKRGQNVTFRCDPISEHNRLYWYRQTLGQGPEFLTYFQNEAQLEKSRLLSDRFSAERPKGSFSTLEIQRTEQGDSAMYLCASRNAVYGYTFGSGTRLTVV.

This clonotype was seen many times. The V gene is TRBV11-2, the J gene TRBJ1-2, with TRBD1 as a possible D gene (6 bases). Trimming cost V 3 bases and J 2 bases, with 13 bases left between them. CDR3 length equals 15 residues. Germline assignment: CDR1 SGHAT and CDR2 FQNNGV. The DNA of the CDR3 is TGTGCCAGCAGCTTCGGTTACAGGGAGAACTATGGCTACACCTTC. Its protein is CASSFGYRENYGYTF.

This clonotype was seen repeatedly, ten times or more. V and J are TRBV5-8 and TRBJ1-2, with unresolved D. The CDR3 runs 16 residues. Trimming took 0 bases from V and 7 from J, leaving 19 bases between them. Germline-derived CDR1 and CDR2 are SGHTS and YDEGEE. This chain's CDR3 is CASSLAGQRGDSGYTF. CDR3 sequence (DNA): TGTGCCAGCAGCTTGGCGGGTCAGCGTGGGGATAGTGGCTACACCTTC.

This chain links TRBV24-1 with TRBJ2-3; 11 nucleotides match TRBD2. J gave up 0 bases and V 3 bases, and 4 bases lay outside the gene matches. The CDR3 has 17 amino acids. CDR1 is KGHDR and CDR2 is SFDVKD in the germline V gene. CDR3 coding DNA: TGTGCCACCAGTGATGCGGCTAGCGGGGGGAGCACAGATACGCAGTATTTT. It encodes CATSDAASGGSTDTQYF.

This clonotype is a singleton in its sample. The chain employs TRBV19 and TRBJ1-2, with TRBD1 identical over 11 bases. The CDR3 sequence is 13 residues long. J lost 2 bases, V lost 9 bases, and 2 bases had no gene match. Germline V gives CDR1 LNHDA, CDR2 SQIVND (reference sequence). In nucleotides, the CDR3 is TGTGCCAGCGGGGACAGGGGGAACTATGGCTACACCTTC. Amino acids: CASGDRGNYGYTF.

This clonotype was seen ten or more times. The gene calls are TRBV24-1 and TRBJ2-1; D is uncertain. Looked up from germline, CDR1 is KGHDR and CDR2 is SFDVKD. This CDR3 has 15 residues. Trimming shortened V by 4 bases and J by 0 bases, and 9 bases separated the two germline ends. CDR3 in DNA: TGTGCCACCAGTGAGGGATCTTTCTCCTACAATGAGCAGTTCTTC. Its translation is CATSEGSFSYNEQFF.

This clonotype was found a few times. The rearrangement uses TRBV7-9 and TRBJ1-5; the match to TRBD1 covers 11 bases. The CDR3 runs 14 residues. The germline V gene has CDR1 SEHNR and CDR2 FQNEAQ (reference sequence). J lost 6 bases, V lost 5 bases, and 3 bases had no gene match. The CDR3 spells CASSQGQGAQPQHF. CDR3 coding DNA: TGTGCCAGCAGCCAAGGACAGGGGGCTCAGCCCCAGCATTTT. The entire variable domain, with the rest obtained from reference TRBV7-9 and TRBJ1-5, is as follows: DTGVSQNPRHKITKRGQNVTFRCDPISEHNRLYWYRQTLGQGPEFLTYFQNEAQLEKSRLLSDRFSAERPKGSFSTLEIQRTEQGDSAMYLCASSQGQGAQPQHFGDGTRLSIL.

This clonotype has a count of ten or more. V is TRBV20-1 and J is TRBJ2-1; TRBD2 matches 11 bases. CDR1 and CDR2 from the germline V gene are DFQATT and SNEGSKA (reference sequence). Unmatched junction bases numbered 6, after V lost 8 bases and J lost 9 bases. This CDR3 region has 12 residues. The CDR3 here is CSNSSGRCEQFF. CDR3 in DNA: TGCAGTAACTCTAGCGGGAGGTGTGAGCAGTTCTTC.

The sample holds many counts of this clonotype. J is TRBJ2-1 and V is TRBV28, with 7 bases lining up with TRBD1. Germline V CDR1 and CDR2: MDHEN, SYDVKM. Unmatched junction bases numbered 9, after V lost 8 bases and J lost 8 bases. The CDR3 has 13 residues. CDR3 sequence reads: CASGPGQIYEQFF. CDR3 sequence (DNA): TGTGCCAGCGGGCCGGGACAGATTTATGAGCAGTTCTTC.

This clonotype was seen many times. The DNA for the CDR3 is TGTGCCAGCAGTGAAACAGGATCGGGTCGGGAGCAGTACTTC. It codes for CASSETGSGREQYF. This chain uses TRBV28 with TRBJ2-7; TRBD1 might be the D (5 bases). The CDR3 is 14 residues long. V was pared by 5 bases and J by 7 bases, with 18 bases between. Germline-derived CDR1 and CDR2 are MDHEN and SYDVKM.

J is TRBJ2-3 and V is TRBV12-3 or TRBV12-4; D is ambiguous. V was pared by 5 bases and J by 0 bases, with 9 bases between. The CDR3 spans 14 residues. CDR3 sequence: CASSMTPSTDTQYF. The CDR3, as DNA: TGTGCCAGCAGTATGACACCTAGCACAGATACGCAGTATTTT.